This T cell receptor beta chain was identified in a study of response to subunit inactivated influenza vaccine. Overall study results and limits: Researchers suggested that each seasonal influenza vaccination recruits few new T cells.

Turning to this clonotype: Its antigen is undetermined.

CDR1 is SGHRS, CDR2 YFSETQ, per germline. This CDR3 is 16 amino acids long. With 4 bases clipped from V and 1 base from J, the junction kept 10 bases outside the gene matches. TCRdb reanalysed the RT-PCR reads using MiXCR and keeps one entry per CDR3 protein. Among fewer than 700,000 distinct CDR3 sequences, 10% to 15% were seen once, and the ten largest hold 10% to 15%. The sequence came from a man in his forties or fifties who received an inactivated influenza vaccine. This specimen was PBMCs from blood, taken about 40 days after vaccination. J is TRBJ2-7 and V is TRBV5-1; 8 positions agree with TRBD2. CDR3 DNA: TGCGCCAGCAGCCCCCGTGGAGCGGGAGATTCCTACGAGCAGTACTTC. This gives the protein CASSPRGAGDSYEQYF.